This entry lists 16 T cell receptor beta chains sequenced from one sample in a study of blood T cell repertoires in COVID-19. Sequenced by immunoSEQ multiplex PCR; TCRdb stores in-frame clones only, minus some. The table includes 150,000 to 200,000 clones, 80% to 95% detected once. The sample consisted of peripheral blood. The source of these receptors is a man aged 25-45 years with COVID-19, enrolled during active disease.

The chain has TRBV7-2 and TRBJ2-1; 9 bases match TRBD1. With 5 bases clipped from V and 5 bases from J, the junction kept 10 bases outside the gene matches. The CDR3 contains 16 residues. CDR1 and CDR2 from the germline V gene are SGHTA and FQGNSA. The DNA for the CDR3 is TGTGCCAGCAGCGTCCCGTCGGGACAGGGACACAATGAGCAGTTCTTC. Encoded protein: CASSVPSGQGHNEQFF.

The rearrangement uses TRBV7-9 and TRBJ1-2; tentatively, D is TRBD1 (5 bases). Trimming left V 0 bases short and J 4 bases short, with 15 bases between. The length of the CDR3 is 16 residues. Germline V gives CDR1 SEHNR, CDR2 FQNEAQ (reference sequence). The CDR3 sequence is CASSLARPQGGYGYTF. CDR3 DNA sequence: TGTGCCAGCAGCTTAGCGAGACCTCAGGGAGGCTATGGCTACACCTTC. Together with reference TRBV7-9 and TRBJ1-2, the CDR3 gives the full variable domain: DTGVSQNPRHKITKRGQNVTFRCDPISEHNRLYWYRQTLGQGPEFLTYFQNEAQLEKSRLLSDRFSAERPKGSFSTLEIQRTEQGDSAMYLCASSLARPQGGYGYTFGSGTRLTVV.

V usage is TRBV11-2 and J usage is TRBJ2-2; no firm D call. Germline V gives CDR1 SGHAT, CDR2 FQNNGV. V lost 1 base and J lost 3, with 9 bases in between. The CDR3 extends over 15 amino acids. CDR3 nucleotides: TGTGCCAGCAGCTTAGCGCGGAGATACACCGGGGAGCTGTTTTTT. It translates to CASSLARRYTGELFF.

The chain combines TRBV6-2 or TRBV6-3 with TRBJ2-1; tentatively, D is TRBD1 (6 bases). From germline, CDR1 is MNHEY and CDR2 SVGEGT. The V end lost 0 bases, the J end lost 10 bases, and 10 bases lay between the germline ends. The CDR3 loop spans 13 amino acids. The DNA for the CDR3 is TGTGCCAGCAGTTACTCAGGCCAGGGGGAGCAGTTCTTC. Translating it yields CASSYSGQGEQFF.

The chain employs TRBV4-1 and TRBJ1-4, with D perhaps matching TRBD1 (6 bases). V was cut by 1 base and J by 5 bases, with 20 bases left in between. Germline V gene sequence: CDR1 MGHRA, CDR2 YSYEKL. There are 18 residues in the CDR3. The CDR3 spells CASSQGVRAGVRNEKLFF. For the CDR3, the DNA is TGCGCCAGCAGCCAAGGCGTACGGGCAGGGGTACGGAATGAAAAACTGTTTTTT.

The CDR3 spells CARTPTGTGLGNEQFF. CDR3 in DNA: TGTGCCAGAACCCCGACCGGGACAGGGCTGGGGAATGAGCAGTTCTTC. The rearrangement joins TRBV5-3 to TRBJ2-1, with 9 bases aligning to TRBD1. TRBV5-3 is labeled an ORF, and its function is uncertain. This CDR3 is built from 16 residues. V was pared by 6 bases and J by 7 bases, with 14 bases of the junction left unmatched.

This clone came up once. The CDR3 DNA reads as TGTGCCAGCAGCTTACAGGGCTACAATGAGCAGTTCTTC. It codes for CASSLQGYNEQFF. The chain couples TRBV11-2 to TRBJ2-1, with D tentatively TRBD1 (5 bases). Germline CDR1 and CDR2: SGHAT and FQNNGV. The CDR3 has 13 residues. V was pared by 2 bases and J by 3 bases, with 5 bases between.

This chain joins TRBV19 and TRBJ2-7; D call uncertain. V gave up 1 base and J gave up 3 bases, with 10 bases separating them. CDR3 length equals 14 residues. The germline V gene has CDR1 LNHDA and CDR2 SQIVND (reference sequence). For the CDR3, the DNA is TGTGCCAGTAGTATAGCGGGTGCTGGCTACGAGCAGTACTTC. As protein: CASSIAGAGYEQYF.

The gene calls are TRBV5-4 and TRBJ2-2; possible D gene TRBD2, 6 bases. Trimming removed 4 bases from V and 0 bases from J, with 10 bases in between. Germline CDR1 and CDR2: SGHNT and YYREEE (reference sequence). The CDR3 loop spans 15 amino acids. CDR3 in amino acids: CASSAGTPNTGELFF. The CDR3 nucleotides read TGTGCCAGCAGCGCCGGGACTCCGAACACCGGGGAGCTGTTTTTT.

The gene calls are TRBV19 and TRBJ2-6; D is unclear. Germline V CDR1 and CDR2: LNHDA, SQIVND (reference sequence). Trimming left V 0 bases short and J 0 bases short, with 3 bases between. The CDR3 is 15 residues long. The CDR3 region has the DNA TGTGCCAGTAGTATAGAACACTCTGGGGCCAACGTCCTGACTTTC. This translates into CASSIEHSGANVLTF.

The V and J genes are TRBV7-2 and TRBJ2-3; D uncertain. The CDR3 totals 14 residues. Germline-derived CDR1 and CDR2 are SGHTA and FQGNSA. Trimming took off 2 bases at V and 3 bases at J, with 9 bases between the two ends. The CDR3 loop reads CASSLSRVTDTQYF. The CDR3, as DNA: TGTGCCAGCAGCTTAAGCCGTGTAACAGATACGCAGTATTTT.

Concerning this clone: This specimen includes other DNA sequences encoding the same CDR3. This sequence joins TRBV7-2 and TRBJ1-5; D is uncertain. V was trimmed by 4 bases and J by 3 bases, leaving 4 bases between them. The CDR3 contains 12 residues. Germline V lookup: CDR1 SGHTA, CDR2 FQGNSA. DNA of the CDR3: TGTGCCAGCAGCTCAAACAATCAGCCCCAGCATTTT. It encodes CASSSNNQPQHF.

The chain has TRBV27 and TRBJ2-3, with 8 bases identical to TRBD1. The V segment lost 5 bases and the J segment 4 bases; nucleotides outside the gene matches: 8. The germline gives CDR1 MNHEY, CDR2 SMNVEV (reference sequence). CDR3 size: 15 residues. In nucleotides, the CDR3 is TGTGCCAGCAGTCGTACAGGGGGTTTGGCAGATACGCAGTATTTT. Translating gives CASSRTGGLADTQYF.

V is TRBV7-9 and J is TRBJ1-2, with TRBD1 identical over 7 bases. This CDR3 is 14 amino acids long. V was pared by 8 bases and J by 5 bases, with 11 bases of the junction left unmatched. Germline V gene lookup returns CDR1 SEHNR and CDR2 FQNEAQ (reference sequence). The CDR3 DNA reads TGTGCCAGCCCGAATAGGGACAGCATATATGGCTACACCTTC. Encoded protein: CASPNRDSIYGYTF.

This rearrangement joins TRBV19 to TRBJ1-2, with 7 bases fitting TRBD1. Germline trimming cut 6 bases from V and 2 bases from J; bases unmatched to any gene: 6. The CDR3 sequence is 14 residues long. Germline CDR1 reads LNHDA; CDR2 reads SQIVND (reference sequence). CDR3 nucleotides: TGTGCCAGTAGGGTATCGGGACAGAACTATGGCTACACCTTC. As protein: CASRVSGQNYGYTF.

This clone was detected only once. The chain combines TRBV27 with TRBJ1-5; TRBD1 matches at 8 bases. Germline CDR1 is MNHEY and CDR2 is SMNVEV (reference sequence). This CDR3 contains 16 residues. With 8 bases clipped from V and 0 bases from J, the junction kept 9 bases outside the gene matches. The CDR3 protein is CASGRTGSFSNQPQHF. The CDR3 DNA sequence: TGTGCCAGCGGAAGGACAGGGTCGTTTAGCAATCAGCCCCAGCATTTT.